This T cell receptor beta chain is from a study of T cell responses to AZD1222 COVID-19 vaccine. General study findings and limits: Seropositive status at baseline applied to only a handful of AZD1222 recipients. Increased Spike-specific TCR breadth and depth were observed after two AZD1222 doses.

Comments on this clone: Its antigen is not identified. The junction departs from the called germline gene at one end, perhaps through a read error.

Profiled with immunoSEQ multiplex PCR; TCRdb holds only in-frame clones, not every one. Of tens of thousands of clones in the sample, around 84% are singletons; the top ten hold about a tenth. CDR3 length: 11 amino acids. Germline assignment: CDR1 DFQATT and CDR2 SNEGSKA (reference sequence). J is TRBJ1-6 and V is TRBV20-1; maybe TRBD1 (5 bases). The TCR was taken from an adult in good health. The specimen comprised peripheral blood, sampled on day 0 of AZD1222 vaccination. In nucleotides, the CDR3 is TGCAGTGCTAGGGGAGTGGGGCCACGGACGTTT. Translated: CSARGVGPRTF.